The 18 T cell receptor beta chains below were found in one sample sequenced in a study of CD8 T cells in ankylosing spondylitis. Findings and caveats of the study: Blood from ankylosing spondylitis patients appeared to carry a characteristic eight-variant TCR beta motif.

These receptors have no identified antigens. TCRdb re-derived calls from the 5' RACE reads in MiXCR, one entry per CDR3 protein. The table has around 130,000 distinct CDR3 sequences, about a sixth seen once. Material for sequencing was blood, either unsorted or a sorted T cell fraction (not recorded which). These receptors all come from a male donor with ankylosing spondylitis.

The DNA of the CDR3 is TGCAGTGCGGTTGAAGCGCGCACAGATACGCAGTATTTT. As protein: CSAVEARTDTQYF. The rearrangement links TRBV20-1 to TRBJ2-3; D gene unclear. The V end was cut by 6 bases, the J end by 1 base, with 11 bases between. Per the germline V gene, CDR1 is DFQATT and CDR2 is SNEGSKA (reference sequence). The CDR3 runs 13 residues.

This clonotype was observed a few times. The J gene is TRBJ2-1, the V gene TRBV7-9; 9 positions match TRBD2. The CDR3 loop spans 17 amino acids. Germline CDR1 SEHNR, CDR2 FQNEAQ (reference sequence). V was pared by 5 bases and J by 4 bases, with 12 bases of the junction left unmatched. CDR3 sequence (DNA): TGTGCCAGCAGCAGAACCACCGGGACTAGCCGGTACAATGAGCAGTTCTTC. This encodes CASSRTTGTSRYNEQFF.

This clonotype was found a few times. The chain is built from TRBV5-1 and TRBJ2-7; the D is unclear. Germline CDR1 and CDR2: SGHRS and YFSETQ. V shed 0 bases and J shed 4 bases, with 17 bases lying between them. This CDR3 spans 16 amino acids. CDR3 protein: CASSLAWGNYRYEQYF. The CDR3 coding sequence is TGCGCCAGCAGCTTGGCCTGGGGAAATTATAGGTACGAGCAGTACTTC.

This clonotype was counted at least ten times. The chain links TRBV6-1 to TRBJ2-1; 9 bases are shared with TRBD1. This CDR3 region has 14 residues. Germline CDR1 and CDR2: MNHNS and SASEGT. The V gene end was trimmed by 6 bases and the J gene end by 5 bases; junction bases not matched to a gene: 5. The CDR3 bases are TGTGCCAGCAGACCGGGACAGGGTCACAATGAGCAGTTCTTC. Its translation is CASRPGQGHNEQFF.

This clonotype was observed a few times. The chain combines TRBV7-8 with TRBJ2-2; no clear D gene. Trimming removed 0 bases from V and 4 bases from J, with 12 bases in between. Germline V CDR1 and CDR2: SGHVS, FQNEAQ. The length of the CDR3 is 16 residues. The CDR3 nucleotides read TGTGCCAGCAGCTTAGCCGTGACGGGTGCCACCGGGGAGCTGTTTTTT. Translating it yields CASSLAVTGATGELFF.

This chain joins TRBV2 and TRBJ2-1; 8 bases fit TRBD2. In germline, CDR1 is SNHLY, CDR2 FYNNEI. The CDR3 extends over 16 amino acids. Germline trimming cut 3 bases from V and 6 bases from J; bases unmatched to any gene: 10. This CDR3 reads CASSDNKGTSFNEQFF. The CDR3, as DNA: TGTGCCAGCAGTGATAATAAGGGGACTAGTTTCAATGAGCAGTTCTTC.

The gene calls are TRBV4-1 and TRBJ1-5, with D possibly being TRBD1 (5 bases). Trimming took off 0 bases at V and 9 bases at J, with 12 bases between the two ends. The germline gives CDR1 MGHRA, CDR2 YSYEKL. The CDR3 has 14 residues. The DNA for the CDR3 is TGCGCCAGCAGCCAAGAAGGGGAGGGCTGGCCCCAGCATTTT. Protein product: CASSQEGEGWPQHF.

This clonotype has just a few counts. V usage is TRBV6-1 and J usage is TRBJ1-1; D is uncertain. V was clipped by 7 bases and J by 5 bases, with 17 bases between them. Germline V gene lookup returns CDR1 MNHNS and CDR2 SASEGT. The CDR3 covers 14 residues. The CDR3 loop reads CASIPSGVGTEAFF. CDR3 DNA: TGTGCCAGCATACCTTCCGGGGTTGGTACTGAAGCTTTCTTT.

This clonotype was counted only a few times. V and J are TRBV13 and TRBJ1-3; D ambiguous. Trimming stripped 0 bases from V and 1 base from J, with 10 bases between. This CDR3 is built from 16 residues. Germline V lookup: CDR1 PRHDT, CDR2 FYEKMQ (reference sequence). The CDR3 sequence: CASSLGRSNSGNTIYF. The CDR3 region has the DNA TGTGCCAGCAGCTTAGGCCGCAGTAATTCTGGAAACACCATATATTTT.

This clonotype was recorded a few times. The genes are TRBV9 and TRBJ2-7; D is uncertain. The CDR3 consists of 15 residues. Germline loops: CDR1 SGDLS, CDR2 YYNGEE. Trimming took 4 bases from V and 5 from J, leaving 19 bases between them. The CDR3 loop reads CASSLSDAYSNEQYF. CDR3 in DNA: TGTGCCAGCAGCCTCAGTGACGCCTACAGTAACGAGCAGTACTTC.

The CDR3 region is CASSQASELLREQYF. CDR3 nucleotide sequence: TGCGCCAGCAGCCAGGCGTCCGAATTGCTACGGGAGCAGTACTTC. This sequence joins TRBV4-1 and TRBJ2-7; D not certain. The CDR3 has 15 residues. V was clipped by 3 bases and J by 7 bases, with 19 bases between them. Germline V gene lookup returns CDR1 MGHRA and CDR2 YSYEKL.

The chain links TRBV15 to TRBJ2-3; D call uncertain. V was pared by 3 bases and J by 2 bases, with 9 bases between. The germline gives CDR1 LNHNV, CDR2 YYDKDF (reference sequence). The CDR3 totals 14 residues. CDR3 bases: TGTGCCACCAGCAGCAGACGATACACAGATACGCAGTATTTT. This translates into CATSSRRYTDTQYF.

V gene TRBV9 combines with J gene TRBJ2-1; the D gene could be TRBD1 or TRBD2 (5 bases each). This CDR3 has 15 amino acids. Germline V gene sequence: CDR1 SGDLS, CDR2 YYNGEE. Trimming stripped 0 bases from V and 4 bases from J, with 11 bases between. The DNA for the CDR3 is TGTGCCAGCAGCGTAGACGGGGCACCTTACAATGAGCAGTTCTTC. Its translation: CASSVDGAPYNEQFF.

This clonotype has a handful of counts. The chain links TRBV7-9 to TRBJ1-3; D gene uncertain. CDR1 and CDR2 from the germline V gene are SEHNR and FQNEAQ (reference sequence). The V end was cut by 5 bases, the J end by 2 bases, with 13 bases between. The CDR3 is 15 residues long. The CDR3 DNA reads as TGTGCCAGCAGCGGTACACTTGGGACTGGAAACACCATATATTTT. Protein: CASSGTLGTGNTIYF. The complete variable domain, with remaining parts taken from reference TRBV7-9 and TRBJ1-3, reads DTGVSQNPRHKITKRGQNVTFRCDPISEHNRLYWYRQTLGQGPEFLTYFQNEAQLEKSRLLSDRFSAERPKGSFSTLEIQRTEQGDSAMYLCASSGTLGTGNTIYFGEGSWLTVV.

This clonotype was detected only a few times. CDR3 region: CATSPGRLAGGNSFF. CDR3 sequence (DNA): TGTGCCACCAGCCCTGGGAGACTAGCGGGAGGAAATTCGTTCTTC. The chain recombines TRBV15 with TRBJ2-1, with 13 nucleotides matching TRBD2. V lost 5 bases to trimming and J lost 15 bases; unmatched junction nucleotides: 13. The germline CDR1 and CDR2 sequences are LNHNV and YYDKDF (reference sequence). The CDR3 covers 15 residues. The full variable domain, completed using reference TRBV15 and TRBJ2-1, is DAMVIQNPRYQVTQFGKPVTLSCSQTLNHNVMYWYQQKSSQAPKLLFHYYDKDFNNEADTPDNFQSRRPNTSFCFLDIRSPGLGDTAMYLCATSPGRLAGGNSFFGPGTRLTVL.

The CDR3 region is CASSPREIAGPLDNEQFF. The CDR3 DNA follows: TGTGCCAGCAGCCCCCGGGAGATAGCGGGACCGCTCGACAATGAGCAGTTCTTC. V and J are TRBV9 and TRBJ2-1; TRBD2 agrees at 8 bases. Germline values: CDR1 SGDLS, CDR2 YYNGEE. V lost 4 bases to trimming and J lost 5 bases; unmatched junction nucleotides: 17. The CDR3 covers 18 residues.

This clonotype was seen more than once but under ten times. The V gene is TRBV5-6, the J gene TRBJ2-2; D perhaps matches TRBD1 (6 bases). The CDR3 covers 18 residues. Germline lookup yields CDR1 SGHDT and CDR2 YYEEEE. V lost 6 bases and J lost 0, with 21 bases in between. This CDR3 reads CASKSEGVDKPNTGELFF. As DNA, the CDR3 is TGTGCCAGCAAATCTGAGGGGGTGGACAAGCCGAACACCGGGGAGCTGTTTTTT.

CDR3 DNA sequence: TGTGCCAGCAGCTCCTTACGGGAAGGGAACTACGAGCAGTACTTC. It is translated as CASSSLREGNYEQYF. The rearrangement uses TRBV25-1 and TRBJ2-7, with D maybe TRBD2 (5 bases). CDR1 MGHDK and CDR2 SYGVNS come from the germline V gene. V lost 6 bases, J lost 3 bases, and 18 bases lay in between. This CDR3 has 15 amino acids.